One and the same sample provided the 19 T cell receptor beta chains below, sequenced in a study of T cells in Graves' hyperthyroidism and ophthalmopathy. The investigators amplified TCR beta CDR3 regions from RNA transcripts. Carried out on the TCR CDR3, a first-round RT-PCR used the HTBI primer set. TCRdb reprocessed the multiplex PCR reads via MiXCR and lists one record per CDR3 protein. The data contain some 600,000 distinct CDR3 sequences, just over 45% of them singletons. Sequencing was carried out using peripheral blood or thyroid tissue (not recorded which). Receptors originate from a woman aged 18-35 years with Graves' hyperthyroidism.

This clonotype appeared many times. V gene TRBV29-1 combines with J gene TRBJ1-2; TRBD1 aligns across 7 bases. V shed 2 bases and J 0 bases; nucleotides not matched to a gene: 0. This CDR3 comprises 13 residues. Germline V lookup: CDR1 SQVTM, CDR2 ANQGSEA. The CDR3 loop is CSVEQGANYGYTF. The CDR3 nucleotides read TGCAGCGTTGAACAGGGGGCTAACTATGGCTACACCTTC. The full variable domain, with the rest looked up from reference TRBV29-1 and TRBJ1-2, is SAVISQKPSRDICQRGTSLTIQCQVDSQVTMMFWYRQQPGQSLTLIATANQGSEATYESGFVIDKFPISRPNLTFSTLTVSNMSPEDSSIYLCSVEQGANYGYTFGSGTRLTVV.

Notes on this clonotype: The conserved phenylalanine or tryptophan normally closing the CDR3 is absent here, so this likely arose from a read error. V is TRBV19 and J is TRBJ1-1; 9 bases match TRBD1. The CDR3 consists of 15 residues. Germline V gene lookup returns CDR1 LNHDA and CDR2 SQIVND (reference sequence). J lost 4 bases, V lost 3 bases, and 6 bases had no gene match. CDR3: CASSIAGTGTTEAFS. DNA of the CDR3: TGTGCCAGTAGTATCGCAGGGACAGGGACCACTGAAGCTTTCTCT.

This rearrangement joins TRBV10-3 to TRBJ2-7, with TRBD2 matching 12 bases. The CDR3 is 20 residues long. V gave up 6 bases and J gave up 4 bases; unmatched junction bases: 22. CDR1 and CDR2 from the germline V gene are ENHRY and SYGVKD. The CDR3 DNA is TGTGCCATCAGGGCAGGGGGGCAGACTAGCGGGAGCGCCGGGAGATACGAGCAGTACTTC. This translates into CAIRAGGQTSGSAGRYEQYF.

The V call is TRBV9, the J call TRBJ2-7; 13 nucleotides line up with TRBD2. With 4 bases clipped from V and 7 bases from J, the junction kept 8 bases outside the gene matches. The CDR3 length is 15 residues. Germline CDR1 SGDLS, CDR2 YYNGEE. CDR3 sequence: CASSLGLAGEGEQYF. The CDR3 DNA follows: TGTGCCAGCAGCCTCGGACTAGCGGGAGAAGGGGAGCAGTACTTC.

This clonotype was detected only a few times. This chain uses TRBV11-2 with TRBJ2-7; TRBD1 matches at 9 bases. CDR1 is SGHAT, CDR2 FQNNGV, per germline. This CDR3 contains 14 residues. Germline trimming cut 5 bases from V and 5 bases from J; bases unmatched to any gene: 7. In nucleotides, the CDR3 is TGTGCCAGCAGCCCGGGACAGGGTCTCGACGAGCAGTACTTC. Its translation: CASSPGQGLDEQYF.

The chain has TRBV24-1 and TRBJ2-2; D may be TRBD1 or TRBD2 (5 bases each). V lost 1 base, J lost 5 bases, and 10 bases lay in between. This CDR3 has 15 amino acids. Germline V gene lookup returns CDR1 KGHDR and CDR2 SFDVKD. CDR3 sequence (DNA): TGTGCCACCAGTGATTTCCAGGGCGGGACCGGGGAGCTGTTTTTT. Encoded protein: CATSDFQGGTGELFF.

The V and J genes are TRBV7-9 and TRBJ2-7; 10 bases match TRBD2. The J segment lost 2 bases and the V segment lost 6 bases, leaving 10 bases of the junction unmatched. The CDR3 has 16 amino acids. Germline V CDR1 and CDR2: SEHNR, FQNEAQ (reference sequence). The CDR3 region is CASSPGLAATPYEQYF. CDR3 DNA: TGTGCCAGCAGTCCCGGACTAGCGGCTACCCCCTACGAGCAGTACTTC.

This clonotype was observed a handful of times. CDR3 in amino acids: CASSPPQNTEAFF. CDR3 in DNA: TGCGCCAGCAGCCCTCCACAGAACACTGAAGCTTTCTTT. The V gene is TRBV5-1, the J gene TRBJ1-1; D ambiguous. This CDR3 region has 13 residues. Germline CDR1 is SGHRS and CDR2 is YFSETQ. V shed 4 bases and J shed 1 base, with 8 bases lying between them. The whole variable domain, remainder taken from reference TRBV5-1 and TRBJ1-1, is KAGVTQTPRYLIKTRGQQVTLSCSPISGHRSVSWYQQTPGQGLQFLFEYFSETQRNKGNFPGRFSGRQFSNSRSEMNVSTLELGDSALYLCASSPPQNTEAFFGQGTRLTVV.

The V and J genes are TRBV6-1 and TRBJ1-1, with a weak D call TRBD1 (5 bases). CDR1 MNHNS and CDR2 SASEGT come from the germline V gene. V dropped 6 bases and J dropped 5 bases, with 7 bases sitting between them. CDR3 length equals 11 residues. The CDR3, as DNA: TGTGCCAGCAGAAAGGGGACTGAAGCTTTCTTT. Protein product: CASRKGTEAFF.

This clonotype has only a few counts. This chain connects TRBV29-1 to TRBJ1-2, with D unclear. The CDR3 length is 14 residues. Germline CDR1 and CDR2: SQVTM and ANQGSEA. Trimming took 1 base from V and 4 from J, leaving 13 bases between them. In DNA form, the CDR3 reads TGCAGCGTTGAAGCCTTGGGGTTGGTCTATGGCTACACCTTC. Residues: CSVEALGLVYGYTF.

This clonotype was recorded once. CDR3 residues: CASSLDGHSGTYEQYF. CDR3 bases: TGCGCCAGCAGCTTGGACGGGCATAGCGGGACCTACGAGCAGTACTTC. The chain employs TRBV5-1 and TRBJ2-7, with 8 bases identical to TRBD2. The CDR3 has 16 residues. Per germline, CDR1 SGHRS and CDR2 YFSETQ. V lost 0 bases, J lost 2 bases, and 7 bases stayed unmatched.

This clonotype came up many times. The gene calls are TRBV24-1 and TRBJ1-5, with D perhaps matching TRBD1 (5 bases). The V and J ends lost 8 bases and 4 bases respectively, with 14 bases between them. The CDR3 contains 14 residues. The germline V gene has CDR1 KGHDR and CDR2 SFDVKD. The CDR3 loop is CATTRVRANQPQHF. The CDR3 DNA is TGTGCCACCACCCGGGTCAGGGCTAATCAGCCCCAGCATTTT.

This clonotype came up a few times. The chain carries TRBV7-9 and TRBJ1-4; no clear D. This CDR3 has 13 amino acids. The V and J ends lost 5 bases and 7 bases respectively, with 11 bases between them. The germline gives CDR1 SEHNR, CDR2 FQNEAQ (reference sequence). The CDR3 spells CASSLTVPEKLFF. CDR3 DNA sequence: TGTGCCAGCAGCCTAACCGTCCCTGAAAAACTGTTTTTT.

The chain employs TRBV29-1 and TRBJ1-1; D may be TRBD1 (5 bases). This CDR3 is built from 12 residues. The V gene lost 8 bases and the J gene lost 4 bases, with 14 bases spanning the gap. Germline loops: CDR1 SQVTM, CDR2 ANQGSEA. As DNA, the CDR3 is TGCAGCTGGGAGGGGCAAGGCACTGAAGCTTTCTTT. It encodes CSWEGQGTEAFF.

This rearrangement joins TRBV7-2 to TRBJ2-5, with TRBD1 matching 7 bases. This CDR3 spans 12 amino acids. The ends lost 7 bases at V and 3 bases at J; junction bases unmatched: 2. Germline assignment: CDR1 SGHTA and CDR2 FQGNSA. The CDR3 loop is CASTGTEETQYF. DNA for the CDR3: TGTGCCAGCACCGGGACAGAAGAGACCCAGTACTTC.

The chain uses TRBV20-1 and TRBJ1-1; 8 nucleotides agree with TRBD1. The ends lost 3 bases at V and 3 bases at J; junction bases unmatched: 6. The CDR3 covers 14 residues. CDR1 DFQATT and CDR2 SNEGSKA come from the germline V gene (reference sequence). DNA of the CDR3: TGCAGTGCTAGGGCCAGGGGGCAGGACACTGAAGCTTTCTTT. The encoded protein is CSARARGQDTEAFF.

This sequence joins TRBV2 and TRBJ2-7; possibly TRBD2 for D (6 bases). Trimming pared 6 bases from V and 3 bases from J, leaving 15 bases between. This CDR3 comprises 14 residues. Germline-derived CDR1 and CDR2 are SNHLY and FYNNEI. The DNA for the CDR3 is TGTGCCAGCAGCCACCGGGGGAAAAACTACGAGCAGTACTTC. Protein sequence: CASSHRGKNYEQYF.

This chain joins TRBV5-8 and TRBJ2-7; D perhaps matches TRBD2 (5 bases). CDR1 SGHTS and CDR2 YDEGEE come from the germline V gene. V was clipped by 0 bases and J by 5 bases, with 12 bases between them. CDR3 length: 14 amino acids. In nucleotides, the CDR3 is TGTGCCAGCAGCTTGGTTGTAGGGAGCAACGAGCAGTACTTC. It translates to CASSLVVGSNEQYF.

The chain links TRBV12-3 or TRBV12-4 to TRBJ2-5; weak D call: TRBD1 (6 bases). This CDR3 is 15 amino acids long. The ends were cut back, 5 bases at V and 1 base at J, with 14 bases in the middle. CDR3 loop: CASSAQGKSQETQYF. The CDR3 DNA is TGTGCCAGCAGTGCGCAGGGGAAGTCCCAAGAGACCCAGTACTTC.